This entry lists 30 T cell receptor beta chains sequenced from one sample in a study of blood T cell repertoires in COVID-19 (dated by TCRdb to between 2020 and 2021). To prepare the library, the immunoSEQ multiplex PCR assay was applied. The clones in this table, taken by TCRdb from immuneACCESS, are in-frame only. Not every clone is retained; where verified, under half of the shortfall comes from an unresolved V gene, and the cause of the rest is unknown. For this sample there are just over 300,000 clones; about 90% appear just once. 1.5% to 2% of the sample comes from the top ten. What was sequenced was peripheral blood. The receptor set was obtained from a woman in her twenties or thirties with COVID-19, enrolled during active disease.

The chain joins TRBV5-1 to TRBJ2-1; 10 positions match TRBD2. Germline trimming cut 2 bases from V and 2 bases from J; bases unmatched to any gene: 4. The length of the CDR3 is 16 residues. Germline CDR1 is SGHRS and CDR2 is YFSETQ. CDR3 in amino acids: CASSFSSGGAYNEQFF. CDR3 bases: TGCGCCAGCAGCTTTTCCAGCGGGGGGGCCTACAATGAGCAGTTCTTC.

The CDR3 DNA sequence: TGCGCCAGCAGCTTGGGTGCTAGTGACGATGAGCAGTTCTTC. This gives the protein CASSLGASDDEQFF. The chain employs TRBV5-1 and TRBJ2-1; D uncertain. The CDR3 consists of 14 residues. Germline-derived CDR1 and CDR2 are SGHRS and YFSETQ. The germline V and J ends were trimmed by 0 bases and 8 bases, with 12 bases remaining between them.

CDR3 residues: CASSQAGASGETQYF. The CDR3 region has the DNA TGTGCCAGCAGCCAGGCGGGGGCTAGCGGGGAGACCCAGTACTTC. J is TRBJ2-5 and V is TRBV3-1 (or the pseudogene TRBV3-2); 8 bases match TRBD2. This CDR3 is 15 amino acids long. After removal of 3 bases from V and 5 bases from J, the junction contained 8 bases not matched to a gene. The germline CDR1 and CDR2 sequences are LGHDT and YNNKEL (reference sequence).

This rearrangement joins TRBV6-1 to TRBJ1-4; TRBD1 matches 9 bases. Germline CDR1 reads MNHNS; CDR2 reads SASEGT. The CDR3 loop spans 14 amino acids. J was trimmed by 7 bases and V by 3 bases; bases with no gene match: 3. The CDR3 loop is CASSDTGGREKLFF. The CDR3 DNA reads TGTGCCAGCAGTGACACAGGGGGCCGTGAAAAACTGTTTTTT.

The chain's CDR3 is CASSEYQGSTYEQYF. The CDR3 nucleotides read TGTGCCAGCAGTGAATACCAGGGCAGCACCTACGAGCAGTACTTC. The genes are TRBV6-1 and TRBJ2-7, with TRBD1 as a possible D gene (5 bases). Germline assignment: CDR1 MNHNS and CDR2 SASEGT. The CDR3 length is 15 residues. Trimming shortened V by 2 bases and J by 2 bases, and 13 bases separated the two germline ends.

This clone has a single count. DNA for the CDR3: TGTGCCAGCAGTCAAGAGCGAGATCAGCCCCAGCATTTT. This gives the protein CASSQERDQPQHF. The chain couples TRBV7-2 to TRBJ1-5; D unresolved. The CDR3 runs to 13 residues. V was trimmed by 6 bases and J by 5 bases, leaving 11 bases between them. Germline CDR1 and CDR2: SGHTA and FQGNSA.

This CDR3 is CASSNDYGPYEQYF. The CDR3 DNA reads TGTGCCAGCAGCAATGACTACGGGCCCTACGAGCAGTACTTC. V is TRBV5-6 and J is TRBJ2-7; D might be TRBD2 (5 bases). Trimming stripped 4 bases from V and 2 bases from J, with 13 bases between. CDR3 length: 14 amino acids. The germline CDR1 and CDR2 sequences are SGHDT and YYEEEE.

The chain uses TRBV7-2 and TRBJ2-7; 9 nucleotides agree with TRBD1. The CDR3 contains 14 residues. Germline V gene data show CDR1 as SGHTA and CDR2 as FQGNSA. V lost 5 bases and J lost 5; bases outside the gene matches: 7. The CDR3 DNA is TGTGCCAGCAGCCCTGGACAGGGGCGGAACGAGCAGTACGTC. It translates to CASSPGQGRNEQYV.

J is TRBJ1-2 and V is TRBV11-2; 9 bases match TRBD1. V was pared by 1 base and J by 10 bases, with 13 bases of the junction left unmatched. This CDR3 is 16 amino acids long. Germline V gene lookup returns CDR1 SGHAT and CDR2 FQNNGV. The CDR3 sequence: CASSLVPTRQGVDYTF. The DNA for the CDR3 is TGTGCCAGCAGCTTAGTCCCAACCCGACAGGGGGTTGACTACACCTTC.

This CDR3 reads CASSLSGGSSPLHF. The DNA of the CDR3 is TGCGCCAGCAGCTTGTCCGGAGGCTCTTCACCCCTCCACTTT. The chain uses TRBV5-1 and TRBJ1-6; D not resolved. V gave up 1 base and J gave up 9 bases, with 11 bases separating them. CDR1 is SGHRS, CDR2 YFSETQ, per germline. There are 14 residues in the CDR3.

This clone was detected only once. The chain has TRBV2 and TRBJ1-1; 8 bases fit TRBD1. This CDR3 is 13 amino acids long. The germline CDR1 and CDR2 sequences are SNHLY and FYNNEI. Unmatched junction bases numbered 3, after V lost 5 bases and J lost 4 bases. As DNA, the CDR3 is TGTGCCAGCAGTAAGGACAGGGCCACTGAAGCTTTCTTT. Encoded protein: CASSKDRATEAFF.

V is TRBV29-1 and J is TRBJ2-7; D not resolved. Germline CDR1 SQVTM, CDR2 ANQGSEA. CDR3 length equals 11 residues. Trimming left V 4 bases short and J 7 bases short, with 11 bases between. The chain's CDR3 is CSVGIRGEQYV. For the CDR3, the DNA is TGCAGCGTTGGCATCCGAGGAGAGCAGTACGTC.

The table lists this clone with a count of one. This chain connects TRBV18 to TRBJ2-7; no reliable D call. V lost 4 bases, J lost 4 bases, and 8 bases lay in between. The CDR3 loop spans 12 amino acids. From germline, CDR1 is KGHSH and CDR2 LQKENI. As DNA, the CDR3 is TGTGCCAGCTCACGAGATAGATACGAGCAGTACTTC. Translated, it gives CASSRDRYEQYF.

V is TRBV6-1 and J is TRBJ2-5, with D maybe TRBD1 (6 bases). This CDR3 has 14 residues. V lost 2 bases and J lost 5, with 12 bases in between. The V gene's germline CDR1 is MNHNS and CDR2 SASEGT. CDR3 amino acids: CASSESRGRETQYF. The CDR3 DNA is TGTGCCAGCAGTGAATCCAGGGGTCGGGAGACCCAGTACTTC.

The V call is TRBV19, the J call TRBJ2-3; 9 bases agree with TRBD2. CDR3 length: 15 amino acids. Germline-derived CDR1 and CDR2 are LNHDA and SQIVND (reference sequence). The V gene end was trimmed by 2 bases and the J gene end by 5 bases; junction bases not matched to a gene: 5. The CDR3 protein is CASSILAGIRDTQYF. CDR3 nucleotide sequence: TGTGCCAGTAGTATACTAGCGGGGATCCGAGATACGCAGTATTTT.

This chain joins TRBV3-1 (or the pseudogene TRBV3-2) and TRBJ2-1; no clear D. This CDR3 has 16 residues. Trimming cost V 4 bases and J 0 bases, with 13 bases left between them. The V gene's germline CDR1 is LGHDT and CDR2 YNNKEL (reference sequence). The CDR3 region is CASSLFRMSSYNEQFF. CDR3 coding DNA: TGTGCCAGCAGCCTGTTCCGTATGAGCTCCTACAATGAGCAGTTCTTC.

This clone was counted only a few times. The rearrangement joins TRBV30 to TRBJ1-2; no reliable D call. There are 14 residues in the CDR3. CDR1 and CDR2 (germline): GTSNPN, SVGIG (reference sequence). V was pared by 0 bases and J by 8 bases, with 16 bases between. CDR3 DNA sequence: TGTGCCTGGAGTGTACATTGGTTTAAGTCGGGCTACACCTTC. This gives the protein CAWSVHWFKSGYTF.

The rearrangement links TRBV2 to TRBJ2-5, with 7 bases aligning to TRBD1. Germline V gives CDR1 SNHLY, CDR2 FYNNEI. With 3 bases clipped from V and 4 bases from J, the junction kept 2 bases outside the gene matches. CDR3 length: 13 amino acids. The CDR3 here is CASSDEGAETQYF. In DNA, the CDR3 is TGTGCCAGCAGTGACGAGGGGGCAGAGACCCAGTACTTC.

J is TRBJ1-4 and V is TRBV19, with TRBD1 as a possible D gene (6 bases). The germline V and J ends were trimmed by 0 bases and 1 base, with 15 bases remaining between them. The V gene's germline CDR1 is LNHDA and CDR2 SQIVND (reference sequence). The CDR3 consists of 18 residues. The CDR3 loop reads CASSIESAGAGTNEKLFF. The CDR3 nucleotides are TGTGCCAGTAGTATAGAATCTGCGGGGGCGGGAACTAATGAAAAACTGTTTTTT. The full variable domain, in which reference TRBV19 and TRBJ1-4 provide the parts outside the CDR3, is DGGITQSPKYLFRKEGQNVTLSCEQNLNHDAMYWYRQDPGQGLRLIYYSQIVNDFQKGDIAEGYSVSREKKESFPLTVTSAQKNPTAFYLCASSIESAGAGTNEKLFFGSGTQLSVL.

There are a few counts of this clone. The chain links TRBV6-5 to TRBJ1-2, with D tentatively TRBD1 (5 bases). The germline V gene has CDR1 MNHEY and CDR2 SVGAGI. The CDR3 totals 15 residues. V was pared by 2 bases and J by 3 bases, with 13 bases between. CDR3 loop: CASSYQGGTYYGYTF. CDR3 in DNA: TGTGCCAGCAGTTACCAAGGAGGGACCTACTATGGCTACACCTTC.

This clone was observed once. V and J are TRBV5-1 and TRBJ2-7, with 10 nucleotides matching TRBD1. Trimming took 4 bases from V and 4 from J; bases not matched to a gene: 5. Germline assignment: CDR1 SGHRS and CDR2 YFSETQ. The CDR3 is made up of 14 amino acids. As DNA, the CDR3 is TGCGCCAGCAGCCTACCGGGACAGGGGTACGAGCAGTACTTC. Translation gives CASSLPGQGYEQYF.

CDR3 sequence (DNA): TGTGCCAGCAGCCTTCAGGGGGCGAGGGGGACTGAAGCTTTCTTT. Encoded protein: CASSLQGARGTEAFF. The chain is built from TRBV16 and TRBJ1-1; 8 bases agree with TRBD1. This CDR3 comprises 15 residues. From germline, CDR1 is KGHSY and CDR2 FQNENV. Trimming cost V 4 bases and J 5 bases; bases outside gene matches: 9.

The CDR3 sequence: CASSPQPGQGAAGYTF. CDR3 DNA: TGCGCCAGCAGCCCCCAGCCGGGACAGGGGGCGGCAGGCTACACCTTC. The chain recombines TRBV5-1 with TRBJ1-2; 12 bases are a match to TRBD1. There are 16 residues in the CDR3. Per the germline V gene, CDR1 is SGHRS and CDR2 is YFSETQ. J was trimmed by 8 bases and V by 4 bases; bases with no gene match: 12. The full variable domain, in which reference TRBV5-1 and TRBJ1-2 provide the parts outside the CDR3, is KAGVTQTPRYLIKTRGQQVTLSCSPISGHRSVSWYQQTPGQGLQFLFEYFSETQRNKGNFPGRFSGRQFSNSRSEMNVSTLELGDSALYLCASSPQPGQGAAGYTFGSGTRLTVV.

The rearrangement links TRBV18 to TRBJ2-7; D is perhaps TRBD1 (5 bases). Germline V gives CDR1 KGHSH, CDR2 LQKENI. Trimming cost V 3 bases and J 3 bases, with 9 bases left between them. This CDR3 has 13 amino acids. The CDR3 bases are TGTGCCAGCTCACCTACAGGTAGCTACGAGCAGTACGTC. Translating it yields CASSPTGSYEQYV.

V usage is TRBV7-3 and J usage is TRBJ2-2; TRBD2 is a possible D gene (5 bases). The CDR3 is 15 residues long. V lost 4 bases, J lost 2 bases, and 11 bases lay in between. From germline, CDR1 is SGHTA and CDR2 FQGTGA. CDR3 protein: CASSSRGSNTGELFF. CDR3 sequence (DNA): TGTGCCAGCAGCTCCCGGGGTTCTAACACCGGGGAGCTGTTTTTT. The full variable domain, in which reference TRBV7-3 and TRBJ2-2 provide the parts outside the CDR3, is GAGVSQTPSNKVTEKGKYVELRCDPISGHTALYWYRQSLGQGPEFLIYFQGTGAADDSGLPNDRFFAVRPEGSVSTLKIQRTERGDSAVYLCASSSRGSNTGELFFGEGSRLTVL.

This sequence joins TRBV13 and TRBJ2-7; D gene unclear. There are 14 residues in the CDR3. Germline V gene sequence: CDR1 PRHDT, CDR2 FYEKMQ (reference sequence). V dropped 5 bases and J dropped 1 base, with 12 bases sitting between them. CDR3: CASSKPTSSYEQYF. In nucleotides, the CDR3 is TGTGCCAGCAGCAAACCGACAAGTTCCTACGAGCAGTACTTC.

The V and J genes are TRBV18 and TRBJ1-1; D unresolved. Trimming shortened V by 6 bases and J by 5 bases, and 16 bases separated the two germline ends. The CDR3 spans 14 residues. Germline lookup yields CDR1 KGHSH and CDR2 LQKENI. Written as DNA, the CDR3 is TGTGCCAGCTCCCCCCTAGTATTTGAGACTGAAGCTTTCTTT. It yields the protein CASSPLVFETEAFF.

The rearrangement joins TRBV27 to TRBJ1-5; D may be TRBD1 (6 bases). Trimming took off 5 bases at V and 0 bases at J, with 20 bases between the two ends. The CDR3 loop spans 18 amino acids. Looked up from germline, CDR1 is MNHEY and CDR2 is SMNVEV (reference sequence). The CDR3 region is CASSQDRGAGSSNQPQHF. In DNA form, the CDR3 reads TGTGCCAGCAGTCAAGATCGGGGGGCCGGGAGTAGCAATCAGCCCCAGCATTTT.

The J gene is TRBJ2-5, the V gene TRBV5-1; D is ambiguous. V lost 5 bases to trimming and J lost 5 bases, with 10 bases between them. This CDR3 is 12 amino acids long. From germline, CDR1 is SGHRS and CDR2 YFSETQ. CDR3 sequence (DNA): TGCGCCAGCAGTGGCGGTCTCGAGACCCAGTACTTC. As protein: CASSGGLETQYF. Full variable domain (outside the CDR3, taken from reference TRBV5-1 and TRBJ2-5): KAGVTQTPRYLIKTRGQQVTLSCSPISGHRSVSWYQQTPGQGLQFLFEYFSETQRNKGNFPGRFSGRQFSNSRSEMNVSTLELGDSALYLCASSGGLETQYFGPGTRLLVL.

CDR3 sequence (DNA): TGTGCCAGCAGTTACTCGATTAGGACAGGGGGTAAAGAGACCCAGTACTTC. Residues: CASSYSIRTGGKETQYF. V is TRBV6-2 or TRBV6-3 and J is TRBJ2-5; the match to TRBD1 covers 10 bases. The CDR3 length is 17 residues. The V gene's germline CDR1 is MNHEY and CDR2 SVGEGT. The junction had 7 bases not matched to a gene; V was cut back by 0 bases and J by 3 bases.